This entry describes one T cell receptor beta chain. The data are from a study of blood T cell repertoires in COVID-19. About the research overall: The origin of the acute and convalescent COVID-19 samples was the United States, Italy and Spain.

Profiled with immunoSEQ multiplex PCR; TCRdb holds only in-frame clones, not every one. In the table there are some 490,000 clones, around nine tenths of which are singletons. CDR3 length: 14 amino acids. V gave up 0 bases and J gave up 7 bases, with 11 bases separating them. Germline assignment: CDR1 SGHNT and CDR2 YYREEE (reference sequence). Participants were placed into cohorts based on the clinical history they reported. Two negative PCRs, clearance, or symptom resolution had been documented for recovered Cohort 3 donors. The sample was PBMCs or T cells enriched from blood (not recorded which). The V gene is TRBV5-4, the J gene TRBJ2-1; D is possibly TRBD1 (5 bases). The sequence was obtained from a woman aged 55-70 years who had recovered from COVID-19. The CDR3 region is CASSLGGERNEQFF. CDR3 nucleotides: TGTGCCAGCAGCTTGGGGGGCGAACGGAATGAGCAGTTCTTC.